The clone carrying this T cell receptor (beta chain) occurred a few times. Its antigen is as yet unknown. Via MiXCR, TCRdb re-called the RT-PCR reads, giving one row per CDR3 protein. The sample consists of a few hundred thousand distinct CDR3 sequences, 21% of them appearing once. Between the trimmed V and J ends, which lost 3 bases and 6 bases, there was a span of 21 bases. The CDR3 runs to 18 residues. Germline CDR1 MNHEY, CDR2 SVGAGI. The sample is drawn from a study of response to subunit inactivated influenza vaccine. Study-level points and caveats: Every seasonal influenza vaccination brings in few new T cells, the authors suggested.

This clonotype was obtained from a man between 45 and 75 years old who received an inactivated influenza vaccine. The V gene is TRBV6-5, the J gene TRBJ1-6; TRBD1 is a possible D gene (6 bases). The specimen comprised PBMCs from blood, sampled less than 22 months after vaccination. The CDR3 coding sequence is TGTGCCAGCAGTTATTACCGGGCGCACGGGACAACTAATTCACCCCTCCACTTT. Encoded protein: CASSYYRAHGTTNSPLHF.